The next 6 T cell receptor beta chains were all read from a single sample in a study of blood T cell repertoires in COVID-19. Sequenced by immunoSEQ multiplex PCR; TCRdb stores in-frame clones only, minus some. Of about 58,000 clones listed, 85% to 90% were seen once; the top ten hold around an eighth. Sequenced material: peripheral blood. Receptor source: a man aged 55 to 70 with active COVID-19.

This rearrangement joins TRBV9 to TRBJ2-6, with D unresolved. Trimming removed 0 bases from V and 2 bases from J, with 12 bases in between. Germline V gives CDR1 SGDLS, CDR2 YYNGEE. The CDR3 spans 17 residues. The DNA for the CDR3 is TGTGCCAGCAGCGTAGAACAGAACGACGCTGGGGCCAACGTCCTGACTTTC. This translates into CASSVEQNDAGANVLTF.

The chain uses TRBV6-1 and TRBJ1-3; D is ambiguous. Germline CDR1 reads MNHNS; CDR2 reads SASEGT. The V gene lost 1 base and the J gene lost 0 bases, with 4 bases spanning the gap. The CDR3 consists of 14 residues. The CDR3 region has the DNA TGTGCCAGCAGTGAAGGCAGCTCTGGAAACACCATATATTTT. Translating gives CASSEGSSGNTIYF.

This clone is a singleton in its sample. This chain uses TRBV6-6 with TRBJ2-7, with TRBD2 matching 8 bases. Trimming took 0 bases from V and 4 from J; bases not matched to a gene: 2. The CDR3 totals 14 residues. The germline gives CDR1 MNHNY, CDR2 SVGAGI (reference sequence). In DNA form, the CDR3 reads TGTGCCAGCAGTTACTCAAGCGGGAGTTACGAGCAGTACTTC. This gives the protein CASSYSSGSYEQYF.

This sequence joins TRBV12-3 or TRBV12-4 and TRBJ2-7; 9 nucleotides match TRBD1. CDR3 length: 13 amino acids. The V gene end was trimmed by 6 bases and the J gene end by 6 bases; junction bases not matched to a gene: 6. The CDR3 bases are TGTGCCAGCAGCTCCCGACAGGGGGGCGAGCAGTACTTC. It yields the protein CASSSRQGGEQYF.

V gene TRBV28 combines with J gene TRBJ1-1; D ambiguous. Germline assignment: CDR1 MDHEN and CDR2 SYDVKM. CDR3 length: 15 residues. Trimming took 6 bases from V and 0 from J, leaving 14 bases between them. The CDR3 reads CASRRVSSLNTEAFF. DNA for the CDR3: TGTGCCAGCAGAAGAGTTAGCAGTTTGAACACTGAAGCTTTCTTT.

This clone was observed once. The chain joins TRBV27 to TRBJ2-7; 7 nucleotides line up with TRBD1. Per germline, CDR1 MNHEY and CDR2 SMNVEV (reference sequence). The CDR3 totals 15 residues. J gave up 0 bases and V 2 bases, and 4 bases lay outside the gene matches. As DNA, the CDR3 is TGTGCCAGCAGTTTAAAGAGGGACAGCTCCTACGAGCAGTACTTC. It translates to CASSLKRDSSYEQYF.